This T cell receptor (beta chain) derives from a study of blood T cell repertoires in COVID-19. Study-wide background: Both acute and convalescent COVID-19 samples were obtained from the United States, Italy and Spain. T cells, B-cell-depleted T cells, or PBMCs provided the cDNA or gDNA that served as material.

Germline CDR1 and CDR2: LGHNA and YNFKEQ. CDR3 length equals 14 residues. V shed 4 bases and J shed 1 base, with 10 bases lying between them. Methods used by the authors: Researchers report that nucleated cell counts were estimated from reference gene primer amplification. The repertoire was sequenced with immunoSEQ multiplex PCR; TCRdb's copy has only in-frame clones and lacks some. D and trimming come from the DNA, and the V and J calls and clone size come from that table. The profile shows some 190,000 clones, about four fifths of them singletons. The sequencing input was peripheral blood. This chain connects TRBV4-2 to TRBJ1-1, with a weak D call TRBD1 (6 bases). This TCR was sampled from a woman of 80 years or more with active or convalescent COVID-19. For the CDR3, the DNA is TGTGCCAGCAGCCCGCCCAGGGGGAACACTGAAGCTTTCTTT. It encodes CASSPPRGNTEAFF.